The clone carrying this T cell receptor beta chain was picked up a small number of times. Constant-segment primers and 5'RACE yielded cDNA libraries for TCR alpha and TCR beta, each carrying sample barcodes and UMIs. TCRdb reprocessed the 5' RACE reads via MiXCR and lists one record per CDR3 protein. Here the sample spans about 180,000 distinct CDR3 sequences, 15% to 20% being singletons. This record belongs to a study of T-cell memory formation after mild COVID-19. CDR3 length: 13 amino acids. CDR1 and CDR2 from the germline V gene are SEHNR and FQNEAQ (reference sequence). V was clipped by 1 base and J by 4 bases, with 7 bases between them.

The chain is built from TRBV7-9 and TRBJ1-2; D gene unclear. Sequenced input: PBMCs or a T cell subset sorted from them (not recorded which). This clonotype was obtained from an adult woman who had mild COVID-19 (a few samples of this study predate the infection). Cell type and time point are not known. CDR3 sequence: CASSLGQIYGYTF. Written as DNA, the CDR3 is TGTGCCAGCAGCTTAGGCCAGATCTATGGCTACACCTTC.